Below are 9 T cell receptor beta chains sequenced from a single sample in a study of OX40 agonist ivuxolimab in advanced cancers. The protocol was immunoSEQ multiplex PCR, while the TCRdb copy is restricted to in-frame clones and leaves out a portion. Among just over 14,000 clones listed, roughly 85% were seen once. The material sequenced was CD4+ or CD8+ T cells sorted from blood, taken in a trial of the OX40 agonist ivuxolimab. These TCRs come from an adult with an advanced solid tumor such as melanoma, head and neck, liver or kidney cancer.

This clone was picked up a small number of times. This chain uses TRBV9 with TRBJ2-5; TRBD1 aligns across 11 bases. The CDR3 is 15 amino acids. CDR1 SGDLS and CDR2 YYNGEE come from the germline V gene. V gave up 2 bases and J gave up 3 bases; unmatched junction bases: 3. CDR3 sequence: CASSVGQGVEETQYF. CDR3 nucleotide sequence: TGTGCCAGCAGCGTGGGACAGGGGGTCGAAGAGACCCAGTACTTC.

This chain joins TRBV5-5 and TRBJ2-4, with 7 positions matching TRBD1. The germline V gene has CDR1 SGHKS and CDR2 YYEKEE (reference sequence). Trimming removed 0 bases from V and 8 bases from J; junction bases left unmatched: 8. The CDR3 is made up of 15 amino acids. The CDR3 DNA sequence: TGTGCCAGCAGCTTGGTAGGGGGCGCATTAGACATTCAGTACTTC. This gives the protein CASSLVGGALDIQYF.

V gene TRBV11-2 combines with J gene TRBJ2-1, with 15 bases identical to TRBD2. The germline CDR1 and CDR2 sequences are SGHAT and FQNNGV. Trimming cost V 4 bases and J 4 bases; bases outside gene matches: 2. CDR3 length equals 16 residues. DNA for the CDR3: TGTGCCAGCAGCTCGGGGACTAGCGGGAGGTACAATGAGCAGTTCTTC. Translating gives CASSSGTSGRYNEQFF.

The chain carries TRBV28 and TRBJ2-2; D is unclear. Deletions cut 3 bases from V and 3 bases from J, with 14 bases between. From germline, CDR1 is MDHEN and CDR2 SYDVKM. This CDR3 contains 16 residues. CDR3 residues: CASSFRNPPDTGELFF. In DNA form, the CDR3 reads TGTGCCAGCAGTTTTCGAAACCCACCCGACACCGGGGAGCTGTTTTTT.

V gene TRBV7-9 combines with J gene TRBJ2-6; no reliable D call. Germline-derived CDR1 and CDR2 are SEHNR and FQNEAQ (reference sequence). Trimming cost V 5 bases and J 0 bases, with 11 bases left between them. The CDR3 covers 16 residues. The CDR3 loop reads CASSPPVYSGANVLTF. In DNA, the CDR3 is TGTGCCAGCAGCCCTCCCGTCTACTCTGGGGCCAACGTCCTGACTTTC.

This sequence joins TRBV28 and TRBJ2-5; TRBD2 aligns across 13 bases. This CDR3 contains 15 residues. The ends lost 3 bases at V and 11 bases at J; junction bases unmatched: 9. The germline gives CDR1 MDHEN, CDR2 SYDVKM. Written as DNA, the CDR3 is TGTGCCAGCAGTTTCTATGGACTAGCGGGAGTTGAGCAGTACTTC. Translation gives CASSFYGLAGVEQYF.

This rearrangement joins TRBV14 to TRBJ2-1, with 11 nucleotides matching TRBD2. Trimming cost V 2 bases and J 5 bases; bases outside gene matches: 2. The CDR3 has 15 amino acids. CDR1 and CDR2 (germline): SGHDN, FVKESK. The CDR3, as DNA: TGTGCCAGCAGCCAACCACTAGCGGGGGACAATGAGCAGTTCTTC. Amino acids: CASSQPLAGDNEQFF.

V gene TRBV19 combines with J gene TRBJ2-3, with D possibly being TRBD2 (5 bases). The germline CDR1 and CDR2 sequences are LNHDA and SQIVND (reference sequence). V was pared by 5 bases and J by 6 bases, with 12 bases between. The CDR3 is 13 residues long. This CDR3 reads CASSPARGDTQYF. CDR3 DNA sequence: TGTGCCAGTAGTCCGGCACGAGGGGATACGCAGTATTTT.

The rearrangement joins TRBV4-2 to TRBJ1-1, with D hard to call. The CDR3 has 14 residues. V was cut by 5 bases and J by 1 base, with 11 bases left in between. CDR1 LGHNA and CDR2 YNFKEQ come from the germline V gene. The CDR3 is CASSSPLGNTEAFF. The CDR3, as DNA: TGTGCCAGCAGCTCTCCCTTAGGGAACACTGAAGCTTTCTTT.